The rows below give T cell receptor beta chains drawn from one sample of a study of neurological immune-mediated disorders. A single record per CDR3 protein comes from TCRdb applying MiXCR to the 5' RACE reads. There are tens of thousands of distinct CDR3 sequences in the sample; 9.5% to 13% occur only once, and 9.5% to 10% lies in the top ten. Material: PBMCs. Receptor source: a young man in good health. Both conserved end residues are part of each CDR3. A D gene is named only where the DNA matches it firmly. The listing skips clone size in some rows; elsewhere it reads once, few, many or a size class.

DNA,CDR3,size,V,J,D
TGCAGTGCTCGGACAGGGCCCACAGATACGCAGTATTTT,CSARTGPTDTQYF,many,TRBV20-1,TRBJ2-3,TRBD1
TGTGCCAGCACCATCGGCCAAGAGACCCAGTACTTC,CASTIGQETQYF,few,TRBV12-3/TRBV12-4,TRBJ2-5,.
TGTGCCAGCAGTTTAGCCAGAACGAACACTGAAGCTTTCTTT,CASSLARTNTEAFF,many,TRBV12-3/TRBV12-4,TRBJ1-1,.
TGTGCCAGCATTAAAGGCGGGACAACAAGAACAGATACGCAGTATTTT,CASIKGGTTRTDTQYF,many,TRBV6-1,TRBJ2-3,.
TGCAGCGTTGGTACACTCAGAACGGCCGGGGAGCTGTTTTTT,CSVGTLRTAGELFF,few,TRBV29-1,TRBJ2-2,.
TGTGCCAGCTCGGAAGGGATCCAAAACACAGATACGCAGTATTTT,CASSEGIQNTDTQYF,many,TRBV3-1,TRBJ2-3,.
TGTGCCAGCAGTGTTGAAGGACCCGAGACCCAGTACTTC,CASSVEGPETQYF,many,TRBV25-1,TRBJ2-5,.
TGTGCCAGCACTAGCGGGAGGGTCACCGGGGAGCTGTTTTTT,CASTSGRVTGELFF,many,TRBV28,TRBJ2-2,TRBD2
TGCAGTGCCGCCGGGACGGCGGCCCCCCACCTTTCCTACGAGCAGTACTTC,CSAAGTAAPHLSYEQYF,.,TRBV20-1,TRBJ2-7,.
TGTGCCAGCAGCCAAGGTAGCGGGAGGATGAGAGGTGGGGAGTTCTTC,CASSQGSGRMRGGEFF,many,TRBV14,TRBJ2-1,TRBD2
TGTGCCAGCTCACCCGTTGTACAAGAGACCCAGTACTTC,CASSPVVQETQYF,.,TRBV18,TRBJ2-5,.
TGTGCCAGCCAGACTAGCGGGATTGATGAGCAGTTCTTC,CASQTSGIDEQFF,many,TRBV7-9,TRBJ2-1,TRBD2
TGTGCCAGCAGTTTTCTGGCGGGGACTAGCACAGATACGCAGTATTTT,CASSFLAGTSTDTQYF,many,TRBV27,TRBJ2-3,.
TGTGCCAGCAGCCAAGATTTCGCGGGGGCCCAGACCCAGTACTTC,CASSQDFAGAQTQYF,many,TRBV3-1,TRBJ2-5,.